This paragraph reports one T cell receptor beta chain. Antigen specificity is unknown. The data were taken from a study of cytomegalovirus exposure and HLA in healthy donors. PCR employed 60 Vbeta and 13 Jbeta primers. Sequencing was performed with immunoSEQ multiplex PCR; in TCRdb, only in-frame clones are kept and a portion is missing. The sample has about 100,000 clones, around three quarters seen once; the top ten hold over 4.5%. General observations from the study: About 87% or about 30% of the time was how often most TCR beta V segments were productive, according to an earlier analysis.

This CDR3 spans 13 amino acids. Germline V lookup: CDR1 MNHEY, CDR2 SMNVEV (reference sequence). V gave up 2 bases and J gave up 4 bases, with 6 bases separating them. The clonotype originates from a woman younger than 35 in good health and CMV-seropositive. The sequencing input was PBMCs. The chain links TRBV27 to TRBJ2-1, with D perhaps matching TRBD2 (5 bases). DNA of the CDR3: TGTGCCAGCAGTTTAACTAGGTACAATGAGCAGTTCTTC. Amino acid sequence: CASSLTRYNEQFF.